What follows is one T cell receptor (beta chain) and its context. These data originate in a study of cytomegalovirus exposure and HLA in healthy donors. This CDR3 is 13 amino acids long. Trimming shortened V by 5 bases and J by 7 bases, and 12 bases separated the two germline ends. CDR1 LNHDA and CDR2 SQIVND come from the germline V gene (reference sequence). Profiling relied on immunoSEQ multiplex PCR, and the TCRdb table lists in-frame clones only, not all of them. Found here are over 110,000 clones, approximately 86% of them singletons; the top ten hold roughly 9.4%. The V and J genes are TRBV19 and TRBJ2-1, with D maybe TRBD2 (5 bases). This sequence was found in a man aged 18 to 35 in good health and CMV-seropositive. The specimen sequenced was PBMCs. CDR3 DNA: TGTGCCAGTAGTCCCGAGGGTTATAATGAGCAGTTCTTC. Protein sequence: CASSPEGYNEQFF.